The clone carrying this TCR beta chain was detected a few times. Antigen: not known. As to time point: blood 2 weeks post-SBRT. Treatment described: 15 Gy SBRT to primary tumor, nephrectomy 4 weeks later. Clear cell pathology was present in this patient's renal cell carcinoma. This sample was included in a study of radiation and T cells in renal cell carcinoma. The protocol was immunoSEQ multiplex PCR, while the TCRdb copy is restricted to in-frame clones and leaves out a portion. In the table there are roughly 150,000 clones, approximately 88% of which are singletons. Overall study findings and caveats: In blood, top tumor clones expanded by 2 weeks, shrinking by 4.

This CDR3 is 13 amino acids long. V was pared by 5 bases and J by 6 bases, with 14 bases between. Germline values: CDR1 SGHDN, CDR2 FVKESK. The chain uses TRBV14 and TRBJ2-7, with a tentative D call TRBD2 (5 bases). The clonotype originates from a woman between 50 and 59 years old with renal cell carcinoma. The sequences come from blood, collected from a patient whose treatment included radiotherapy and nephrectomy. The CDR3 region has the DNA TGTGCCAGCAGCTTCCAGGACTTAAGCGAGCAGTACTTC. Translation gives CASSFQDLSEQYF.